These 13 T cell receptor beta chains share one sample of origin, sequenced in a study of CD8 T cells in ankylosing spondylitis. The study, taken as a whole, reports: What appeared characteristic of ankylosing spondylitis blood was a TCR beta motif of eight highly homologous variants.

For these receptors, no antigen is known. TCRdb fed the 5' RACE reads into MiXCR, producing one record per CDR3 protein. The table has some 800,000 distinct CDR3 sequences, about 12% seen once. Sequenced input: blood, either unsorted or a sorted T cell fraction (not recorded which). The receptors come from a male donor with ankylosing spondylitis.

The rearrangement uses TRBV6-1 and TRBJ2-7; D gene ambiguous. Germline loops: CDR1 MNHNS, CDR2 SASEGT. The CDR3 extends over 15 amino acids. Trimming cost V 10 bases and J 0 bases, with 19 bases left between them. CDR3 bases: TGTGCCACCACTCCCCGGCACATCCTCTCCTACGAGCAGTACTTC. Protein: CATTPRHILSYEQYF.

The rearrangement joins TRBV4-2 to TRBJ2-1; D might be TRBD1 or TRBD2, each matching 5 bases. Germline assignment: CDR1 LGHNA and CDR2 YNFKEQ. There are 14 residues in the CDR3. The V and J ends lost 0 bases and 8 bases respectively, with 11 bases between them. The CDR3 sequence is CASSQDPGPYEQFF. The CDR3, as DNA: TGTGCCAGCAGCCAAGATCCGGGACCCTATGAGCAGTTCTTC.

The table lists this clonotype with a few counts. The rearrangement uses TRBV12-3 or TRBV12-4 and TRBJ1-2; the match to TRBD1 covers 10 bases. Trimming took 4 bases from V and 2 from J; bases not matched to a gene: 4. The CDR3 runs 15 residues. Here the CDR3 DNA reads TGTGCCAGCAGTTACCGGGACAGGGGCAACTATGGCTACACCTTC. It encodes CASSYRDRGNYGYTF.

This clonotype has ten or more counts. This chain joins TRBV5-1 and TRBJ2-1, with a weak D call TRBD1 (6 bases). The CDR3 loop spans 13 amino acids. V lost 4 bases to trimming and J lost 3 bases, with 8 bases between them. The germline V gene encodes CDR1 SGHRS and CDR2 YFSETQ. CDR3 nucleotide sequence: TGCGCCAGCAGCAAGGACAGCTACAATGAGCAGTTCTTC. As protein: CASSKDSYNEQFF.

This clonotype showed up many times. The CDR3, as DNA: TGTGCCAGCTCTCCGGCAGCGGGAACGGAACGTCAGTATTTT. As protein: CASSPAAGTERQYF. The chain is built from TRBV18 and TRBJ2-3; 7 bases align to TRBD2. The germline CDR1 and CDR2 sequences are KGHSH and LQKENI. After removal of 6 bases from V and 12 bases from J, the junction contained 15 bases not matched to a gene. The CDR3 sequence is 14 residues long.

This clonotype has more than one count but fewer than ten. The rearrangement uses TRBV6-2 or TRBV6-3 and TRBJ2-1, with TRBD2 matching 10 bases. From germline, CDR1 is MNHEY and CDR2 SVGEGT. The trim removed 5 bases at V and 0 bases at J, leaving 7 bases unmatched. The CDR3 is 17 amino acids. The CDR3: CASSLRLAGSSYNEQFF. DNA of the CDR3: TGTGCCAGCAGTCTCCGACTAGCGGGTAGCTCCTACAATGAGCAGTTCTTC.

The chain uses TRBV5-6 and TRBJ1-6; D call uncertain. This CDR3 region has 13 residues. Deletions cut 4 bases from V and 7 bases from J, with 9 bases between. Germline values: CDR1 SGHDT, CDR2 YYEEEE. The CDR3 bases are TGTGCCAGCAGCCCCCCTGAAAATTCACCCCTCCACTTT. Translated, it gives CASSPPENSPLHF.

This clonotype has more than one count but fewer than ten. The rearrangement uses TRBV20-1 and TRBJ1-6; D unclear. The CDR3 is 14 residues long. Between the trimmed V and J ends, which lost 3 bases and 8 bases, there was a span of 14 bases. The germline gives CDR1 DFQATT, CDR2 SNEGSKA (reference sequence). This CDR3 reads CSARRPLGDSPLHF. CDR3 DNA: TGCAGTGCTAGGCGACCTCTCGGGGATTCACCCCTCCACTTT.

V and J are TRBV10-3 and TRBJ2-7, with D unclear. In germline, CDR1 is ENHRY, CDR2 SYGVKD. This CDR3 comprises 13 residues. Trimming stripped 4 bases from V and 2 bases from J, with 9 bases between. The CDR3 region has the DNA TGTGCCATCAGTGGCGGATTCACCTACGAGCAGTACTTC. Translated: CAISGGFTYEQYF.

This clonotype appeared a few times. V gene TRBV16 combines with J gene TRBJ1-6, with D perhaps matching TRBD1 (5 bases). Trimming cost V 0 bases and J 9 bases, with 12 bases left between them. CDR1 KGHSY and CDR2 FQNENV come from the germline V gene. This CDR3 is built from 15 residues. The CDR3 sequence is CASSQSRQLGSPLHF. In DNA form, the CDR3 reads TGTGCCAGCAGCCAATCGCGACAGCTAGGTTCACCCCTCCACTTT.

The V call is TRBV18, the J call TRBJ2-1; 11 nucleotides align to TRBD2. Germline lookup yields CDR1 KGHSH and CDR2 LQKENI. J lost 10 bases, V lost 1 base, and 6 bases had no gene match. CDR3 size: 15 residues. The CDR3 region has the DNA TGTGCCAGCTCACCACTAGCGGGGGGGCCTCGGGAGCAGTTCTTC. Protein sequence: CASSPLAGGPREQFF.

This clonotype was recorded at least ten times. The rearrangement joins TRBV12-3 or TRBV12-4 to TRBJ1-1, with D maybe TRBD1 (5 bases). The V gene lost 7 bases and the J gene lost 10 bases, with 13 bases spanning the gap. This CDR3 has 11 amino acids. CDR3 bases: TGTGCCAGCAATGGGGGTAGAGTAGCTTTCTTT. Amino acids: CASNGGRVAFF.

The chain employs TRBV7-2 and TRBJ2-5, with D perhaps TRBD2 (7 bases). V was trimmed by 0 bases and J by 2 bases, leaving 16 bases between them. In germline, CDR1 is SGHTA, CDR2 FQGNSA. The CDR3 has 17 amino acids. This CDR3 reads CASSLAQGGGIQETQYF. The CDR3 region has the DNA TGTGCCAGCAGCTTAGCCCAAGGGGGGGGGATACAAGAGACCCAGTACTTC.